This T cell receptor beta chain was identified in a study of T-cell reconstitution after alpha-beta-depleted transplantation in children. The library targeted TCRbeta and was prepared with unique molecular identifiers. Using its own MiXCR run on the PCR reads, TCRdb lists one record per CDR3 protein. Here the sample spans around 800,000 distinct CDR3 sequences, approximately 15% being singletons. This clonotype was sampled from a male patient between 5 and 17 years old who had a stem cell transplant for acute lymphoblastic leukemia, so the T cells may come from the graft donor. Sequenced material: PBMCs, mostly from graft donor cells, taken 360 days after TCRalphabeta/CD19-depleted stem cell transplant.

CDR3: CASSYVIAVSGELFF. The CDR3 bases are TGTGCCAGCAGCTACGTTATAGCTGTGAGCGGGGAGCTGTTTTTT. This rearrangement joins TRBV11-2 to TRBJ2-2; D is uncertain. Germline lookup yields CDR1 SGHAT and CDR2 FQNNGV. The V and J ends lost 4 bases and 7 bases respectively, with 16 bases between them. The CDR3 has 15 amino acids.